The rows below give T cell receptor beta chains drawn from one sample of a study of blood T cell repertoires in COVID-19. Clones were sequenced by immunoSEQ multiplex PCR, and TCRdb holds only the in-frame ones, with some missing. The sample consists of more than 50,000 clones, approximately 89% of them appearing once. The sequencing input was peripheral blood. These receptors originate from a man between 60 and 75 years old with active COVID-19. Both conserved end residues are part of each CDR3. Each record gives: V gene, clone size, D gene, J gene, CDR3 protein, CDR3 DNA. A D gene is named only where the DNA matches it firmly. Clone sizes are given selectively: once, few, many, or a class where the clone is expanded.

TRBV28	.	TRBD2	TRBJ2-3	CASRSGLDTDTQYF	TGTGCCAGCAGATCCGGACTAGACACAGATACGCAGTATTTT
TRBV6-6	.	.	TRBJ2-7	CASSYSERGYEQYF	TGTGCCAGCAGTTACTCTGAGAGGGGGTACGAGCAGTACTTC
TRBV11-3	.	TRBD2	TRBJ2-1	CASSLAGSGSFNEQFF	TGTGCCAGCAGCTTAGCAGGAAGCGGGAGTTTCAATGAGCAGTTCTTC
TRBV18	.	TRBD2	TRBJ2-1	CASSPLGVLAGGNEQFF	TGTGCCAGCTCACCCCTCGGGGTCCTAGCGGGAGGCAATGAGCAGTTCTTC
TRBV7-2	.	TRBD2	TRBJ2-5	CASSPGLAGAGETQYF	TGTGCCAGCAGCCCCGGACTAGCGGGAGCTGGGGAGACCCAGTACTTC
TRBV4-3	once	TRBD2	TRBJ2-7	CASSQEPLAGNHYEQYF	TGCGCCAGCAGCCAGGAACCCTTAGCGGGAAACCACTACGAGCAGTACTTC
TRBV7-2	.	TRBD1	TRBJ2-7	CASSFGTGVAAQQYF	TGTGCCAGCAGCTTCGGGACAGGGGTAGCGGCACAGCAGTACTTC
TRBV5-4	once	TRBD1	TRBJ1-4	CASSPDRGGEKLFF	TGTGCCAGCAGCCCGGACAGGGGAGGTGAAAAACTGTTTTTT
TRBV3-1/TRBV3-2	.	TRBD2	TRBJ2-6	CASSEGLAGVGANVLTF	TGTGCCAGCAGCGAGGGACTAGCGGGAGTTGGGGCCAACGTCCTGACTTTC
TRBV4-1	.	.	TRBJ2-7	CASSQDGSTYEQYF	TGCGCCAGCAGCCAAGATGGCAGTACCTACGAGCAGTACTTC
TRBV4-1	.	TRBD1	TRBJ2-7	CASSQVYLIRGNSYEQYF	TGCGCCAGCAGCCAAGTTTACCTCATCAGGGGGAACTCCTACGAGCAGTACTTC
TRBV12-5	.	.	TRBJ2-1	CASALGYNEQFF	TGTGCTAGTGCCCTAGGCTACAATGAGCAGTTCTTC
TRBV6-5	.	.	TRBJ1-3	CASGRDFGSGNTIYF	TGTGCCAGCGGGAGAGATTTCGGATCCGGAAACACCATATATTTT
TRBV28	once	TRBD2	TRBJ2-5	CASILRGLGQETQYF	TGTGCCAGCATCCTCCGAGGACTAGGCCAAGAGACCCAGTACTTC
TRBV21-1	.	.	TRBJ2-5	CASSMDRETQYF	TGTGCCAGCAGCATGGACAGGGAGACCCAGTACTTC
TRBV5-1	.	TRBD2	TRBJ2-5	CASSSPGTSGRALRETQYF	TGCGCCAGCAGCTCGCCCGGGACTAGCGGGAGGGCCCTCAGGGAGACCCAGTACTTC
TRBV7-2	.	.	TRBJ2-5	CASVAGSAHQETQYF	TGTGCCAGCGTGGCGGGTAGCGCCCACCAAGAGACCCAGTACTTC
TRBV3-1/TRBV3-2	.	.	TRBJ2-3	CASSRRSHTDTQYF	TGTGCCAGCAGTCGGAGGTCCCACACAGATACGCAGTATTTT
TRBV6-4	.	TRBD1	TRBJ2-3	CASSSTGAGPQYF	TGTGCCAGCAGTTCTACAGGGGCCGGGCCGCAGTATTTT
TRBV5-1	.	TRBD1	TRBJ2-3	CASSLGQGGDTQYF	TGCGCCAGCAGCCTCGGACAGGGGGGAGATACGCAGTATTTT
TRBV7-8	.	.	TRBJ2-1	CASSPRLGKEPAYNEQFF	TGTGCCAGCAGCCCCAGACTAGGCAAGGAGCCGGCTTACAATGAGCAGTTCTTC
TRBV7-2	once	TRBD1	TRBJ2-2	CASSLGQGNTGELFF	TGTGCCAGCAGCCTGGGACAGGGGAACACCGGGGAGCTGTTTTTT
TRBV20-1	.	.	TRBJ2-5	CSASLPGWETQYF	TGCAGTGCTAGTCTCCCAGGGTGGGAGACCCAGTACTTC
TRBV4-1	.	TRBD2	TRBJ2-4	CASSQGLAGGPKNIQYF	TGCGCCAGCAGCCAGGGACTAGCGGGAGGGCCAAAAAACATTCAGTACTTC
TRBV6-2/TRBV6-3	.	.	TRBJ2-1	CASSAQAYSYNEQFF	TGTGCCAGCAGCGCCCAGGCTTACTCCTACAATGAGCAGTTCTTC
TRBV3-1/TRBV3-2	.	.	TRBJ1-6	CASSRTVYNSPLHF	TGTGCCAGCAGCCGGACAGTATATAATTCACCCCTCCACTTT
TRBV24-1	.	TRBD1	TRBJ2-7	CATSEGQGVRQYF	TGTGCCACCAGTGAGGGACAGGGGGTACGGCAGTACTTC
TRBV20-1	.	.	TRBJ1-1	CSASRVPNTEAFF	TGCAGTGCTAGTAGAGTGCCGAACACTGAAGCTTTCTTT
TRBV19	medium-sized	TRBD1	TRBJ1-5	CASSIRDRSLQPQHF	TGTGCCAGTAGTATTCGGGACAGGAGTTTACAGCCCCAGCATTTT
TRBV18	.	.	TRBJ1-4	CASSPRVGRQTGVNEKLFF	TGTGCCAGCTCACCACGAGTTGGCAGACAGACTGGGGTTAATGAAAAACTGTTTTTT
TRBV7-2	.	TRBD2	TRBJ2-1	CASSLSGSSYNEQFF	TGTGCCAGCAGCCTTAGCGGGAGCTCCTACAATGAGCAGTTCTTC
TRBV28	.	TRBD1	TRBJ1-3	CASTSSTGEGNTIYF	TGTGCCAGCACCTCGTCTACAGGGGAAGGAAACACCATATATTTT
TRBV3-1/TRBV3-2	.	TRBD2	TRBJ2-1	CASSPLAGEEDEQFF	TGTGCCAGCAGCCCTTTAGCGGGAGAAGAGGATGAGCAGTTCTTC
TRBV6-5	.	.	TRBJ2-1	CASSYSMWVEGHEQFF	TGTGCCAGCAGTTACTCGATGTGGGTAGAGGGCCATGAGCAGTTCTTC
TRBV11-2	once	TRBD1	TRBJ1-2	CASRPDRGGFGYTF	TGTGCCAGCAGGCCTGACAGGGGGGGGTTTGGCTACACCTTC
TRBV5-4	.	TRBD2	TRBJ2-3	CASSLGAGSTDTQYF	TGTGCCAGCAGCTTGGGAGCGGGGAGCACAGATACGCAGTATTTT
TRBV27	.	TRBD1	TRBJ2-2	CATSFRTGLTGELFF	TGTGCCACCTCATTTCGGACAGGGCTCACCGGGGAGCTGTTTTTT
TRBV6-4	.	.	TRBJ1-3	CASSDMGRIGNTIYF	TGTGCCAGCAGTGACATGGGGCGGATTGGAAACACCATATATTTT
TRBV18	.	.	TRBJ2-5	CASSPPSVPETQYF	TGTGCCAGCTCACCGCCTAGCGTTCCAGAGACCCAGTACTTC
TRBV11-2	.	.	TRBJ2-7	CASSLETQRLSYEQYF	TGTGCCAGCAGCTTAGAGACCCAGCGGTTATCCTACGAGCAGTACTTC
TRBV15	.	TRBD2	TRBJ2-2	CATSRERGANTGELFF	TGTGCCACCAGCAGAGAACGGGGGGCGAACACCGGGGAGCTGTTTTTT
TRBV15	.	.	TRBJ2-3	CATSETGTRGDTQYF	TGTGCCACCAGCGAAACCGGGACAAGAGGAGATACGCAGTATTTT
TRBV9	.	TRBD2	TRBJ2-3	CASSFSGRGTDTQYF	TGTGCCAGCAGTTTCAGCGGGAGGGGCACAGATACGCAGTATTTT
TRBV6-2/TRBV6-3	.	.	TRBJ1-2	CASSYSTPSGGYTF	TGTGCCAGCAGTTACTCGACCCCTTCGGGTGGCTACACCTTC
TRBV4-3	.	TRBD1	TRBJ1-6	CASSQFPGGRNSPLHF	TGCGCCAGCAGCCAATTCCCAGGGGGCAGGAATTCACCCCTCCACTTT
TRBV28	.	TRBD2	TRBJ2-1	CASRPGTRESEQFF	TGTGCCAGCAGACCCGGGACTAGAGAGAGTGAGCAGTTCTTC
TRBV19	.	TRBD1	TRBJ1-5	CASSLDRARNQPQHF	TGTGCCAGTAGTCTCGACAGGGCCCGCAATCAGCCCCAGCATTTT
TRBV19	once	TRBD2	TRBJ2-1	CASSSIQGGLRAEQFF	TGTGCCAGTAGTAGTATTCAGGGAGGGCTCAGGGCTGAGCAGTTCTTC